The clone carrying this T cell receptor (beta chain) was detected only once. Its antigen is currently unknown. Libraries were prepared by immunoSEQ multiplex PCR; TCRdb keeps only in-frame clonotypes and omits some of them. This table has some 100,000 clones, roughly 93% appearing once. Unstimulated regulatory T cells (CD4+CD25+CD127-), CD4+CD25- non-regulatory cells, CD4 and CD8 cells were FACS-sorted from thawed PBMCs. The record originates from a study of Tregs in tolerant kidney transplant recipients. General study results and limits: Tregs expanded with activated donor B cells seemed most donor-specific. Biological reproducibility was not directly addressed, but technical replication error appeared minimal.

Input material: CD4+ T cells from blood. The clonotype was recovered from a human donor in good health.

The CDR3 sequence: CASTPPGGRLGYYGYTF. CDR3 DNA: TGTGCCAGCACCCCCCCCGGGGGAAGGTTAGGATACTATGGCTACACCTTC. This chain connects TRBV5-8 to TRBJ1-2; perhaps TRBD1 as D (5 bases). With 6 bases removed from V and 3 bases from J, the gap between germline ends came to 24 bases. Germline assignment: CDR1 SGHTS and CDR2 YDEGEE. The CDR3 sequence is 17 residues long.